This T cell receptor (beta chain) was documented in a study of T-cell reconstitution after alpha-beta-depleted transplantation in children. This clonotype was recorded many times. Unique molecular identifiers tagged the TCRbeta library. TCRdb reprocessed the PCR reads via MiXCR and lists one record per CDR3 protein. The table has about 610,000 distinct CDR3 sequences, 10% to 13% seen once. The CDR3 sequence is 16 residues long. V was trimmed by 3 bases and J by 2 bases, leaving 16 bases between them. Germline assignment: CDR1 DFQATT and CDR2 SNEGSKA (reference sequence). The receptor comes from a human donor who donated a stem cell graft to a child with acute myeloid leukemia. The chain uses TRBV20-1 and TRBJ2-2; a possible D gene is TRBD2 (6 bases). This specimen was PBMCs from the stem cell graft donor, taken from the stem cell graft. The CDR3 DNA reads TGCAGTGCTAGGGTAGCGGTAGCGGACAACACCGGGGAGCTGTTTTTT. This sequence encodes CSARVAVADNTGELFF.